By share of the sample, the clone carrying this T cell receptor (beta chain) is medium-sized. Analysis of PBMCs was direct, with no culture step. PBMC libraries mostly used 480 ng of input genomic DNA, with six replicates per sample. The assay was immunoSEQ multiplex PCR, and TCRdb's table has in-frame clones only and misses some. This table has approximately 35,000 clones, around nine tenths appearing once. This entry is derived from a study of neoadjuvant anti-PD-1 for oral cavity cancer. At the level of the study: Before surgery, most patients got three to four biweekly 3 mg/kg nivolumab doses.

Trimming took 5 bases from V and 10 from J, leaving 23 bases between them. Per the germline V gene, CDR1 is MNHEY and CDR2 is SMNVEV (reference sequence). The CDR3 consists of 15 residues. The starting material was PBMCs, obtained before nivolumab (anti-PD-1) treatment. This chain connects TRBV27 to TRBJ1-1; D perhaps matches TRBD1 (6 bases). The sequence came from a person aged 40 to 85 with oral cavity squamous cell carcinoma. The CDR3 DNA reads as TGTGCCAGCAGTCCGTCCTGGGGGGGCGAAGTAGGAGCTTTCTTT. It translates to CASSPSWGGEVGAFF.